This TCR beta chain came from a study of control samples from healthy donors and cancer patients. Data came from immunoSEQ multiplex PCR; TCRdb stores just in-frame clones and leaves some out. The sample lists approximately 97,000 clones; around four fifths were seen once. V was clipped by 4 bases and J by 0 bases; unmatched bases: 6. Germline V CDR1 and CDR2: SGHRS, YFSETQ. The CDR3 spans 15 residues. What was sequenced was blood. The sequence derives from a man aged 25-45 years in good health. V is TRBV5-1 and J is TRBJ2-7, with 8 bases fitting TRBD1. The CDR3: CASSKDRDPSYEQYF. The CDR3 region has the DNA TGCGCCAGCAGCAAGGACAGGGATCCCTCCTACGAGCAGTACTTC.